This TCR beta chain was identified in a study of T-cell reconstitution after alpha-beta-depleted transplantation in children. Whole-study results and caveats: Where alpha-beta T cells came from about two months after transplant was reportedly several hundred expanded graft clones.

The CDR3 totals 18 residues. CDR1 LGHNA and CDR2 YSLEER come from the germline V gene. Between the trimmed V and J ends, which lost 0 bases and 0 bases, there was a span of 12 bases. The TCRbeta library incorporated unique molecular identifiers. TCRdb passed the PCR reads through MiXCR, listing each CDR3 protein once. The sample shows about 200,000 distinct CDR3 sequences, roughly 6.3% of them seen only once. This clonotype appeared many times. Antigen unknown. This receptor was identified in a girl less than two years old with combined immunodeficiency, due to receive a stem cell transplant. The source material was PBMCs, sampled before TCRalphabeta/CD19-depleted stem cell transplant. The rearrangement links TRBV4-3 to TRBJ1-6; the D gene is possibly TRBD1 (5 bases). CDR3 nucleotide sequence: TGCGCCAGCAGCCAAGAACTGTACAGGAGCTCCTATAATTCACCCCTCCACTTT. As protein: CASSQELYRSSYNSPLHF.